The 18 T cell receptor beta chains presented below share a single source sample, sequenced in a study of cytomegalovirus exposure and HLA in healthy donors. A multiplex PCR was run with 60 Vbeta primers and 13 Jbeta primers. Only in-frame clones appear in the TCRdb table, and some are missing; sequencing was by immunoSEQ multiplex PCR. The sample consists of around 97,000 clones, around 85% of them appearing once. The sample consisted of PBMCs. The receptors derive from a man aged 40-49 years in good health and CMV-seropositive.

V is TRBV11-2 and J is TRBJ2-7, with D perhaps TRBD2 (5 bases). The V and J ends lost 1 base and 3 bases respectively, with 13 bases between them. CDR1 is SGHAT and CDR2 is FQNNGV in the germline V gene. The CDR3 runs 15 residues. CDR3 sequence (DNA): TGTGCCAGCAGCTTAGTTTACCTAGCAGACTACGAGCAGTACTTC. Translation gives CASSLVYLADYEQYF.

This clone was seen once. The chain uses TRBV14 and TRBJ2-5, with a weak D call TRBD2 (6 bases). The CDR3 sequence is 13 residues long. Germline CDR1 is SGHDN and CDR2 is FVKESK. The germline V and J ends were trimmed by 4 bases and 5 bases, with 11 bases remaining between them. The CDR3 sequence: CASSRGAKETQYF. The DNA for the CDR3 is TGTGCCAGCAGCCGCGGGGCGAAGGAGACCCAGTACTTC.

This chain links TRBV28 with TRBJ1-2; TRBD1 matches at 7 bases. The CDR3 runs to 12 residues. Germline-derived CDR1 and CDR2 are MDHEN and SYDVKM. Trimming removed 5 bases from V and 8 bases from J; junction bases left unmatched: 5. The CDR3 DNA reads TGTGCCAGCAGTCCTCAGGGGGGAGGCTACACCTTC. Its protein product is CASSPQGGGYTF.

The chain uses TRBV5-8 and TRBJ2-1, with D perhaps matching TRBD1 (6 bases). Germline CDR1 SGHTS, CDR2 YDEGEE. Deletions cut 0 bases from V and 0 bases from J, with 16 bases between. The CDR3 is 18 residues long. Here the CDR3 DNA reads TGTGCCAGCAGCTTGGCGGCGTGGGGGCCCAGCTCCTACAATGAGCAGTTCTTC. Protein product: CASSLAAWGPSSYNEQFF.

A remark on this clone: Mismatch with germline at one junction end may stem from a read error. The chain couples TRBV7-7 to TRBJ2-3; possible D gene TRBD2, 5 bases. Germline CDR1 SSHAT, CDR2 FNYEAQ (reference sequence). The CDR3 spans 13 residues. The CDR3 nucleotides read TGTGCTAGCAGCCCGGACTTGTCAGATACGCAGTATTTT. Amino acids: CASSPDLSDTQYF.

This clone was counted only a few times. The chain recombines TRBV15 with TRBJ1-5; TRBD1 agrees at 7 bases. There are 13 residues in the CDR3. Germline V gives CDR1 LNHNV, CDR2 YYDKDF (reference sequence). Trimming took 8 bases from V and 7 from J; bases not matched to a gene: 8. The CDR3 sequence is CATGGTGVQPQHF. For the CDR3, the DNA is TGTGCCACCGGGGGAACAGGGGTACAGCCCCAGCATTTT.

The chain joins TRBV6-1 to TRBJ2-3; 11 bases are shared with TRBD2. The germline V gene encodes CDR1 MNHNS and CDR2 SASEGT. CDR3 length: 15 amino acids. The V segment lost 6 bases and the J segment 7 bases; nucleotides outside the gene matches: 9. DNA for the CDR3: TGTGCCAGCAGCCTTCTAGCGGGGGGTGCAAATACGCAGTATTTT. Translating gives CASSLLAGGANTQYF.

V is TRBV6-6 and J is TRBJ1-1; maybe TRBD1 (5 bases). The CDR3 loop spans 16 amino acids. The germline CDR1 and CDR2 sequences are MNHNY and SVGAGI (reference sequence). The V end was cut by 7 bases, the J end by 4 bases, with 22 bases between. CDR3 coding DNA: TGTGCCAGCAATATCGGTGAGGCGGGGCTAGGCACTGAAGCTTTCTTT. Translating it yields CASNIGEAGLGTEAFF.

The chain recombines TRBV18 with TRBJ2-6; 10 nucleotides line up with TRBD1. CDR1 KGHSH and CDR2 LQKENI come from the germline V gene. Unmatched junction bases numbered 3, after V lost 2 bases and J lost 2 bases. CDR3 length: 17 residues. Here the CDR3 DNA reads TGTGCCAGCTCACCAGGGACAGGGGTACCTGGGGCCAACGTCCTGACTTTC. It is translated as CASSPGTGVPGANVLTF.

This sequence joins TRBV19 and TRBJ1-5, with 8 bases fitting TRBD1. V shed 3 bases, J shed 4 bases, and the junction held 5 bases outside the gene matches. This CDR3 is built from 15 residues. Per germline, CDR1 LNHDA and CDR2 SQIVND (reference sequence). The CDR3 protein is CASSITGQGNQPQHF. The CDR3 coding sequence is TGTGCCAGTAGTATTACCGGACAGGGAAATCAGCCCCAGCATTTT.

This clone was observed a few times. The rearrangement links TRBV9 to TRBJ2-1, with D possibly matching TRBD1 (6 bases). Per the germline V gene, CDR1 is SGDLS and CDR2 is YYNGEE. The CDR3 has 14 residues. V was clipped by 2 bases and J by 8 bases, with 14 bases between them. This CDR3 reads CASSVQGLGDEQFF. CDR3 DNA sequence: TGTGCCAGCAGCGTTCAGGGGCTGGGAGATGAGCAGTTCTTC.

V and J are TRBV19 and TRBJ2-1, with TRBD1 matching over 9 bases. V shed 3 bases, J shed 5 bases, and the junction held 14 bases outside the gene matches. The length of the CDR3 is 18 residues. From germline, CDR1 is LNHDA and CDR2 SQIVND (reference sequence). Written as DNA, the CDR3 is TGTGCCAGTAGTATGGGACAGGGCTTGCTATTTAGTCACAATGAGCAGTTCTTC. It translates to CASSMGQGLLFSHNEQFF.

This clone appeared a few times. This sequence joins TRBV4-2 and TRBJ2-5; TRBD2 aligns across 11 bases. Germline lookup yields CDR1 LGHNA and CDR2 YNFKEQ. V was clipped by 2 bases and J by 5 bases; unmatched bases: 7. The CDR3 is 16 residues long. CDR3 nucleotides: TGTGCCAGCAGCCAAACCGATAGCGGGAGGGGGGAGACCCAGTACTTC. Protein product: CASSQTDSGRGETQYF.

On this clone: Relative to the germline gene, one junction end is altered; a read error may explain this. The rearrangement links TRBV18 to TRBJ2-5; D not resolved. The CDR3 covers 13 residues. Per germline, CDR1 KGHSH and CDR2 LQKENI. The CDR3 region is CASSPPGSEAQYF. CDR3 bases: TGTGCCAGCTCACCACCTGGCTCAGAGGCCCAGTACTTC.

The rearrangement joins TRBV6-1 to TRBJ1-1, with TRBD1 matching over 8 bases. V lost 6 bases and J lost 1; bases outside the gene matches: 1. Germline assignment: CDR1 MNHNS and CDR2 SASEGT. The CDR3 length is 13 residues. CDR3 nucleotides: TGTGCCAGCAGGCAGGGGGCGAACACTGAAGCTTTCTTT. Amino acid sequence: CASRQGANTEAFF.

The chain employs TRBV5-4 and TRBJ1-1; a weak D match, TRBD1 (5 bases). V lost 4 bases and J lost 4, with 14 bases in between. The CDR3 has 14 residues. Looked up from germline, CDR1 is SGHNT and CDR2 is YYREEE (reference sequence). The CDR3 loop is CASSGAGRPTEAFF. The CDR3 DNA sequence: TGTGCCAGCAGCGGCGCGGGACGGCCCACTGAAGCTTTCTTT.

This chain uses TRBV7-3 with TRBJ2-1; D uncertain. The CDR3 covers 14 residues. V shed 5 bases and J shed 5 bases, with 13 bases lying between them. Germline V gene data show CDR1 as SGHTA and CDR2 as FQGTGA. The CDR3 protein is CASSRVISDNEQFF. DNA for the CDR3: TGTGCCAGCAGCCGCGTCATCTCGGACAATGAGCAGTTCTTC.

The chain couples TRBV27 to TRBJ1-1; D remains unclear. V lost 0 bases, J lost 5 bases, and 7 bases lay in between. Germline-derived CDR1 and CDR2 are MNHEY and SMNVEV (reference sequence). CDR3 length: 13 amino acids. The CDR3 loop is CASSLSRGTEAFF. The CDR3 bases are TGTGCCAGCAGTTTATCCCGAGGGACTGAAGCTTTCTTT.